Following are 27 T cell receptor beta chains from one sample sequenced in a study of blood T cell repertoires in COVID-19. The protocol was immunoSEQ multiplex PCR, while the TCRdb copy is restricted to in-frame clones and leaves out a portion. The sample has approximately 210,000 clones; roughly four fifths are singletons. Sequencing was performed on peripheral blood. The receptors shown here come from a woman in her thirties or forties with acute or convalescent COVID-19.

The CDR3 region is CASSPDRETYEQYF. Written as DNA, the CDR3 is TGTGCCAGCAGCCCCGACAGGGAGACCTACGAGCAGTACTTC. The chain recombines TRBV11-3 with TRBJ2-7; 7 bases fit TRBD1. Trimming removed 5 bases from V and 2 bases from J; junction bases left unmatched: 6. CDR3 length: 14 residues. From germline, CDR1 is SGHNT and CDR2 YENEEA.

J is TRBJ1-2 and V is TRBV19; 7 bases agree with TRBD1. Germline assignment: CDR1 LNHDA and CDR2 SQIVND (reference sequence). The CDR3 contains 13 residues. After removal of 6 bases from V and 3 bases from J, the junction contained 4 bases not matched to a gene. CDR3: CASRITGDYGYTF. In DNA, the CDR3 is TGTGCCAGTAGAATTACAGGGGACTATGGCTACACCTTC.

The V and J genes are TRBV12-3 or TRBV12-4 and TRBJ2-7, with 7 bases lining up with TRBD1. The CDR3 covers 13 residues. J gave up 7 bases and V 7 bases, and 10 bases lay outside the gene matches. The CDR3 sequence: CASKPGGFREQYF. CDR3 nucleotides: TGTGCCAGCAAACCAGGGGGATTCAGAGAGCAGTACTTC.

This chain joins TRBV5-1 and TRBJ2-7; a possible D gene is TRBD1 (6 bases). The CDR3 length is 13 residues. Between the trimmed V and J ends, which lost 0 bases and 4 bases, there was a span of 8 bases. Germline loops: CDR1 SGHRS, CDR2 YFSETQ. The CDR3 DNA reads TGCGCCAGCAGCTTGGACAGGGCTTACGAGCAGTACTTC. Amino acids: CASSLDRAYEQYF. Based on the CDR3 plus reference TRBV5-1 and TRBJ2-7, the full variable domain is KAGVTQTPRYLIKTRGQQVTLSCSPISGHRSVSWYQQTPGQGLQFLFEYFSETQRNKGNFPGRFSGRQFSNSRSEMNVSTLELGDSALYLCASSLDRAYEQYFGPGTRLTVT.

This sequence joins TRBV5-1 and TRBJ2-1; no firm D call. The CDR3 extends over 17 amino acids. Germline V gene sequence: CDR1 SGHRS, CDR2 YFSETQ. Trimming shortened V by 2 bases and J by 0 bases, and 15 bases separated the two germline ends. CDR3 in DNA: TGCGCCAGCAGCTTCACAGTTACTGATAGCTCCTACAATGAGCAGTTCTTC. Encoded protein: CASSFTVTDSSYNEQFF.

This clone was observed many times. CDR3: CASSLGGHEQFF. Written as DNA, the CDR3 is TGTGCCAGCAGCTTAGGGGGGCATGAGCAGTTCTTC. The V call is TRBV7-2, the J call TRBJ2-1; a possible D gene is TRBD1 (6 bases). This CDR3 comprises 12 residues. The germline V gene encodes CDR1 SGHTA and CDR2 FQGNSA. The V and J ends lost 1 base and 8 bases respectively, with 6 bases between them.

This clone appeared a few times. The chain carries TRBV19 and TRBJ2-5; the match to TRBD1 covers 10 bases. CDR3 length: 15 amino acids. Germline V CDR1 and CDR2: LNHDA, SQIVND (reference sequence). The V segment lost 5 bases and the J segment 3 bases; nucleotides outside the gene matches: 6. CDR3 loop: CASSLGQGWEETQYF. The CDR3 DNA is TGTGCCAGTAGTTTGGGACAGGGGTGGGAAGAGACCCAGTACTTC.

The chain couples TRBV5-1 to TRBJ2-1; TRBD1 is a possible D gene (6 bases). Trimming cost V 0 bases and J 5 bases, with 12 bases left between them. Germline values: CDR1 SGHRS, CDR2 YFSETQ. This CDR3 contains 15 residues. The CDR3 spells CASSLVLQGNNEQFF. The CDR3 nucleotides read TGCGCCAGCAGCTTGGTTTTACAGGGAAACAATGAGCAGTTCTTC. The full variable domain, its missing parts supplied by reference TRBV5-1 and TRBJ2-1, is KAGVTQTPRYLIKTRGQQVTLSCSPISGHRSVSWYQQTPGQGLQFLFEYFSETQRNKGNFPGRFSGRQFSNSRSEMNVSTLELGDSALYLCASSLVLQGNNEQFFGPGTRLTVL.

The rearrangement links TRBV19 to TRBJ1-4; D unresolved. Trimming removed 1 base from V and 7 bases from J, with 10 bases in between. Looked up from germline, CDR1 is LNHDA and CDR2 is SQIVND (reference sequence). The CDR3 covers 14 residues. The CDR3 nucleotides are TGTGCCAGTAGTATAGTACCGGGAGTTGAAAAACTGTTTTTT. Protein product: CASSIVPGVEKLFF.

This clone was found many times. The rearrangement joins TRBV3-1 (or the pseudogene TRBV3-2) to TRBJ2-1, with 10 nucleotides matching TRBD2. With 4 bases clipped from V and 10 bases from J, the junction kept 10 bases outside the gene matches. Germline values: CDR1 LGHDT, CDR2 YNNKEL (reference sequence). The CDR3 loop spans 15 amino acids. CDR3 DNA: TGTGCCAGCAGCCCCTCAGCGGGGGGGCGGGGCGAGCAGTTCTTC. This sequence encodes CASSPSAGGRGEQFF.

This clone was counted a single time. The chain employs TRBV29-1 and TRBJ1-5; D may be TRBD1 (5 bases). With 4 bases removed from V and 0 bases from J, the gap between germline ends came to 7 bases. The CDR3 has 13 amino acids. Germline loops: CDR1 SQVTM, CDR2 ANQGSEA. The CDR3 DNA reads as TGCAGCGTTGGACAGCATAGCAATCAGCCCCAGCATTTT. Amino acids: CSVGQHSNQPQHF.

The chain combines TRBV3-1 (or the pseudogene TRBV3-2) with TRBJ1-5; TRBD1 matches at 10 bases. V lost 4 bases to trimming and J lost 2 bases; unmatched junction nucleotides: 5. Germline lookup yields CDR1 LGHDT and CDR2 YNNKEL (reference sequence). This CDR3 is 16 amino acids long. CDR3 bases: TGTGCCAGCAGCCGAGGGACAGGGGTTGGCAATCAGCCCCAGCATTTT. Translated: CASSRGTGVGNQPQHF.

This sequence joins TRBV7-7 and TRBJ2-7, with 7 bases that match TRBD2. The trim removed 4 bases at V and 3 bases at J, leaving 9 bases unmatched. The CDR3 runs 15 residues. Germline CDR1 SSHAT, CDR2 FNYEAQ (reference sequence). This chain's CDR3 is CASSSEVGTNYEQYF. CDR3 sequence (DNA): TGTGCCAGCAGCTCCGAAGTCGGGACTAACTACGAGCAGTACTTC.

The chain has TRBV7-6 and TRBJ2-1; perhaps TRBD2 as D (6 bases). The germline CDR1 and CDR2 sequences are SGHVS and FNYEAQ. There are 20 residues in the CDR3. V dropped 4 bases and J dropped 1 base, with 26 bases sitting between them. The CDR3 DNA reads as TGTGCCAGCAGCTCGCCGGAGGGTGGACTTGACTTTGGATCCTACAATGAGCAGTTCTTC. It is translated as CASSSPEGGLDFGSYNEQFF.

V gene TRBV5-6 combines with J gene TRBJ2-1; TRBD2 aligns across 14 bases. CDR1 and CDR2 from the germline V gene are SGHDT and YYEEEE. The CDR3 consists of 17 residues. Trimming cost V 4 bases and J 7 bases; bases outside gene matches: 10. The CDR3 DNA sequence: TGTGCCAGCAGCGCCCGGACTAGCGGGGGGATGGGAAATGAGCAGTTCTTC. Its protein is CASSARTSGGMGNEQFF.

The chain carries TRBV14 and TRBJ2-5; tentative D call: TRBD2 (5 bases). The V gene's germline CDR1 is SGHDN and CDR2 FVKESK. The CDR3 extends over 14 amino acids. Trimming removed 4 bases from V and 10 bases from J, with 19 bases in between. The CDR3 bases are TGTGCCAGCAGCCCCCCTTTCCCGGAGGTGATCCAGTACTTC. Amino acids: CASSPPFPEVIQYF.

This chain connects TRBV5-5 to TRBJ2-3, with TRBD2 identical over 9 bases. The CDR3 extends over 15 amino acids. With 5 bases clipped from V and 3 bases from J, the junction kept 7 bases outside the gene matches. The V gene's germline CDR1 is SGHKS and CDR2 YYEKEE (reference sequence). For the CDR3, the DNA is TGTGCCAGCAGACGTAGCGGGAGAGTAACAGATACGCAGTATTTT. It encodes CASRRSGRVTDTQYF.

The CDR3, as DNA: TGTGCCAGCAGCCCTCGGACAACAGAGACCCAGTACTTC. Amino acids: CASSPRTTETQYF. The chain links TRBV5-4 to TRBJ2-5, with D perhaps TRBD1 (5 bases). Germline V gene lookup returns CDR1 SGHNT and CDR2 YYREEE (reference sequence). The length of the CDR3 is 13 residues. The V end lost 4 bases, the J end lost 4 bases, and 11 bases lay between the germline ends. The full variable domain, completed using reference TRBV5-4 and TRBJ2-5, is ETGVTQSPTHLIKTRGQQVTLRCSSQSGHNTVSWYQQALGQGPQFIFQYYREEENGRGNFPPRFSGLQFPNYSSELNVNALELDDSALYLCASSPRTTETQYFGPGTRLLVL.

The rearrangement links TRBV7-2 to TRBJ1-1, with D possibly TRBD1 on 5 matching bases. Germline CDR1 and CDR2: SGHTA and FQGNSA. CDR3 size: 15 residues. The V end was cut by 5 bases, the J end by 6 bases, with 19 bases between. The CDR3 DNA is TGTGCCAGCAGCCCTACTCAGGGTAAAGGGGCTGAAGCTTTCTTT. It is translated as CASSPTQGKGAEAFF.

This chain connects TRBV27 to TRBJ1-5; TRBD1 matches at 8 bases. The CDR3 has 14 residues. The trim removed 2 bases at V and 7 bases at J, leaving 4 bases unmatched. Looked up from germline, CDR1 is MNHEY and CDR2 is SMNVEV (reference sequence). Here the CDR3 DNA reads TGTGCCAGCAGTTTAACAGGGGGAGGCCAGCCCCAGCATTTT. Translated, it gives CASSLTGGGQPQHF.

The DNA for the CDR3 is TGTGCCAGCAGCCCCAGGGGCTACGAGCAGTACTTC. Translating it yields CASSPRGYEQYF. The chain joins TRBV5-8 to TRBJ2-7; D might be TRBD1 (6 bases). Per the germline V gene, CDR1 is SGHTS and CDR2 is YDEGEE. V dropped 4 bases and J dropped 3 bases, with 8 bases sitting between them. CDR3 length: 12 residues.

The CDR3 nucleotides read TGTGCCACCAGTCCCGGGAACTATGGCTACACCTTC. This translates into CATSPGNYGYTF. The gene calls are TRBV24-1 and TRBJ1-2, with D unresolved. The CDR3 sequence is 12 residues long. The V gene's germline CDR1 is KGHDR and CDR2 SFDVKD. V lost 6 bases, J lost 2 bases, and 6 bases lay in between.

The genes are TRBV5-4 and TRBJ2-3; tentative D call: TRBD2 (5 bases). Germline V gives CDR1 SGHNT, CDR2 YYREEE (reference sequence). The V and J ends lost 4 bases and 9 bases respectively, with 15 bases between them. The CDR3 sequence is 13 residues long. CDR3 DNA: TGTGCCAGCAGCCCCAATTCCGGGGAGACGCAGTATTTT. This gives the protein CASSPNSGETQYF.

This clone was counted a single time. The rearrangement joins TRBV6-5 to TRBJ1-6; 8 positions match TRBD1. Germline lookup yields CDR1 MNHEY and CDR2 SVGAGI. There are 16 residues in the CDR3. Trimming took 4 bases from V and 6 from J; bases not matched to a gene: 8. The CDR3 loop is CASSWTGSDGNSPLHF. CDR3 coding DNA: TGTGCCAGCAGTTGGACAGGGAGCGATGGTAATTCACCCCTCCACTTT.

The chain carries TRBV3-1 (or the pseudogene TRBV3-2) and TRBJ2-7; 12 bases align to TRBD2. The junction had 10 bases not matched to a gene; V was cut back by 1 base and J by 6 bases. Germline loops: CDR1 LGHDT, CDR2 YNNKEL (reference sequence). The CDR3 runs to 17 residues. The CDR3 nucleotides are TGTGCCAGCAGCCAAGTTGCGAAACCGGGACTAGCGGGCGAGCAGTACTTC. It is translated as CASSQVAKPGLAGEQYF.

Points on this clone: A much bigger clone sits one base away, suggesting this may be a read error. V and J are TRBV12-3 or TRBV12-4 and TRBJ2-7; D is uncertain. V lost 3 bases, J lost 3 bases, and 3 bases lay in between. CDR3 length equals 11 residues. The CDR3 here is CASSFSYEQYF. In nucleotides, the CDR3 is TGTGCCAGCAGTTTCAGCTACGAGCAGTACTTC.

This chain joins TRBV30 and TRBJ1-2; 7 bases are shared with TRBD1. The CDR3 runs to 13 residues. Germline V gene sequence: CDR1 GTSNPN, CDR2 SVGIG (reference sequence). CDR3 nucleotides: TGTGCGAGACAGGGCCTAGCTAACTATGGCTACACCTTC. Translated: CARQGLANYGYTF.